Sequencing of this T cell receptor beta chain was carried out in a study of metastatic and nonmetastatic thyroid tumors (dated by TCRdb to the early 2020s). A note on the overall study: Repertoires were compared across peripheral blood and tumor or nodule tissue samples from malignant and benign thyroid patients.

Beyond this particular receptor, the publication reports: In both blood and tumor samples, malignant tumors were reported to have significantly higher TCR beta diversity than benign nodules.

The germline V gene (reference sequence) gives CDR1 as LNHNV and CDR2 as YYDKDF. V and J lose 0 bases and 2 bases, and a span of 12 bases separates them. From cysteine to phenylalanine, the CDR3 is 16 amino acids long. Solely the CDR3 DNA is kept, with 48 bases framed from the first base. No treatment had been received by any patient before thyroid surgery. Patient clinical samples collected from the early 2010s to the late 2010s were retrospectively analysed using T-cell receptor beta sequencing. Receptor amplification or capture employed PCR. Sequencing used an Illumina HiSeq 4000. The TCR beta-chain CDR3 region of each patient was profiled by high-throughput sequencing. The original pipeline was this. A classifier to discriminate distant-metastatic papillary thyroid cancer patients was built from CDR3 differences across clinicopathological groups. To measure repertoire diversity the researchers used the Shannon index, while the Morisita-Horn index served to gauge how similar the tumor and blood repertoires were. The public reads were reanalyzed by TCRdb: fastp trimming at Q25, MiXCR alignment, in-frame beta chains only. TCRdb's processing, not the authors', yielded these V and J calls. Recorded for this sample are about 7,300 clones; approximately 18% of them occurred a single time. The ten most abundant clones make up over 8.5% of the sample.

This clone qualifies as medium-sized (0.01 to 0.1%). Its antigen is currently not known. Base qualities are not at hand, and no much larger clone is one base apart. The sequence derives from a female donor with papillary thyroid cancer or a benign thyroid nodule (not recorded which). Some clones in this sample may be carry-over from other donors' samples. This chain is built from TRBV15 and TRBJ2-3; too little of a D gene remains to name it. The sequenced sample consisted of adjacent normal tissue. The DNA sequence is as follows: TGTGCCACCAGCAGAGATAATTGGGGAACCACAGATACGCAGTATTTT. This codes for CATSRDNWGTTDTQYF.